This TCR beta chain stems from a study of OX40 agonist ivuxolimab in advanced cancers. Across the whole study: Patients enrolled in dose escalation were diagnosed with hepatocellular carcinoma, melanoma, renal cell or head and neck cancer.

The repertoire was sequenced with immunoSEQ multiplex PCR; TCRdb's copy has only in-frame clones and lacks some. The table lists about 83,000 clones, around 84% of them singletons. The CDR3 totals 11 residues. The germline V gene encodes CDR1 SNHLY and CDR2 FYNNEI. Trimming took 6 bases from V and 14 from J; bases not matched to a gene: 7. In its sample, this clone was seen once. This clonotype was sampled from an adult with an advanced solid tumor such as melanoma, head and neck, liver or kidney cancer. The source material was CD4+ or CD8+ T cells sorted from blood, sampled in a trial of the OX40 agonist ivuxolimab. J is TRBJ2-1 and V is TRBV2, with 7 bases matching TRBD1. The CDR3 coding sequence is TGTGCCAGCAGCTGGGACAGTCAGAAGTTCTTC. Translating gives CASSWDSQKFF.